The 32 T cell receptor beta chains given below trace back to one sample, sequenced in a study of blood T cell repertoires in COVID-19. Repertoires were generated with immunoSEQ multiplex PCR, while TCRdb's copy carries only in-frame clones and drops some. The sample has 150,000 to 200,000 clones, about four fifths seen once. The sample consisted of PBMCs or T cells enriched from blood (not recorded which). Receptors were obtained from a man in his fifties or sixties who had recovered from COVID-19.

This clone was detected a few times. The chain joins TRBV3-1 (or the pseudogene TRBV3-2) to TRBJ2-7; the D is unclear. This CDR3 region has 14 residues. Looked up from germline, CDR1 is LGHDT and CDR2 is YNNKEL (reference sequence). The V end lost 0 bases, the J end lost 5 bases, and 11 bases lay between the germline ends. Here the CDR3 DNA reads TGTGCCAGCAGCCAAGAGGCTGACTGGGACGAGCAGTACTTC. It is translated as CASSQEADWDEQYF.

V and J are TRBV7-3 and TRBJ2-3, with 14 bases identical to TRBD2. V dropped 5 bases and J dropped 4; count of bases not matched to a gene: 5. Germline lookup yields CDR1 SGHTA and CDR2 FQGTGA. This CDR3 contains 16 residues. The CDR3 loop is CASSLGLAGGPDTQYF. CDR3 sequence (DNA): TGTGCCAGCAGCCTTGGACTAGCGGGAGGCCCAGATACGCAGTATTTT.

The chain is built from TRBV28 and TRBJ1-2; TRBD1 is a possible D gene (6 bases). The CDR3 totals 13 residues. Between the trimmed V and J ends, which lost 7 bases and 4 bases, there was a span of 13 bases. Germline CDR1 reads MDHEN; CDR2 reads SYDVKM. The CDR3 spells CASMGGPGYGYTF. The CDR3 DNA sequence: TGTGCCAGCATGGGGGGGCCTGGCTATGGCTACACCTTC.

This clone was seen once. Here the CDR3 DNA reads TGTGCTAGTACCCTGGGGATGCAGGGGAGGCAGTTCTTC. It translates to CASTLGMQGRQFF. The chain couples TRBV12-5 to TRBJ2-1; tentative D call: TRBD1 (6 bases). Trimming stripped 8 bases from V and 12 bases from J, with 20 bases between. The germline gives CDR1 LGHNT, CDR2 FRNRAP. CDR3 size: 13 residues.

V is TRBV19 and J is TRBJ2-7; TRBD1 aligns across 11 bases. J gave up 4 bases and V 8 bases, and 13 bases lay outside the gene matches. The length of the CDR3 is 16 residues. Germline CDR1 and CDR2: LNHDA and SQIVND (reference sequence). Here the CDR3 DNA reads TGTGCCAGTTGGACAGGGGGCTCCCAAATAGGGTACGAGCAGTACTTC. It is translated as CASWTGGSQIGYEQYF.

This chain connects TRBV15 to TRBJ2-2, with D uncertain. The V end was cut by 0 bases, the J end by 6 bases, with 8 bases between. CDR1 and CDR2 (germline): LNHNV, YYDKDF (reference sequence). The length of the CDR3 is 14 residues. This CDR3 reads CATSRERSAGELFF. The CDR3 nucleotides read TGTGCCACCAGCAGAGAGAGGTCGGCCGGGGAGCTGTTTTTT.

The CDR3 nucleotides are TGTGCCAGCAGTTTCATTTTCGGACAGCCACAAGAGACCCAGTACTTC. Translation gives CASSFIFGQPQETQYF. The chain employs TRBV28 and TRBJ2-5; D possibly corresponds to TRBD1 (6 bases). CDR1 is MDHEN, CDR2 SYDVKM, per germline. Deletions cut 3 bases from V and 2 bases from J, with 16 bases between. The CDR3 has 16 amino acids. Full variable domain (rest looked up from reference TRBV28 and TRBJ2-5): DVKVTQSSRYLVKRTGEKVFLECVQDMDHENMFWYRQDPGLGLRLIYFSYDVKMKEKGDIPEGYSVSREKKERFSLILESASTNQTSMYLCASSFIFGQPQETQYFGPGTRLLVL.

The CDR3 spells CASSLAGSRSEQYF. In DNA form, the CDR3 reads TGTGCCAGCAGCTTAGCTGGTTCGCGGAGCGAGCAGTACTTC. V usage is TRBV7-8 and J usage is TRBJ2-7; D unresolved. V lost 0 bases, J lost 6 bases, and 12 bases lay in between. CDR1 is SGHVS, CDR2 FQNEAQ, per germline. The CDR3 loop spans 14 amino acids. The variable domain in full, with the rest retrieved from reference TRBV7-8 and TRBJ2-7, is GAGVSQSPRYKVAKRGQDVALRCDPISGHVSLFWYQQALGQGPEFLTYFQNEAQLDKSGLPSDRFFAERPEGSVSTLKIQRTQQEDSAVYLCASSLAGSRSEQYFGPGTRLTVT.

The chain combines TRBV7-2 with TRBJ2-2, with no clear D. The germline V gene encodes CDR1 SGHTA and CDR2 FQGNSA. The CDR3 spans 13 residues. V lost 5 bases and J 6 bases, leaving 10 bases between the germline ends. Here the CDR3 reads CASSRLSSGELFF. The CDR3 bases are TGTGCCAGCAGCCGTTTATCGTCCGGGGAGCTGTTTTTT.

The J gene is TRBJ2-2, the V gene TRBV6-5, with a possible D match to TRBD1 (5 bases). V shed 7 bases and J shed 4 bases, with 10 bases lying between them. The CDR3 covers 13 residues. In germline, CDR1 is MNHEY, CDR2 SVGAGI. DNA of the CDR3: TGTGCCAGCATCAGGGATACCACCGGGGAGCTGTTTTTT. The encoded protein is CASIRDTTGELFF.

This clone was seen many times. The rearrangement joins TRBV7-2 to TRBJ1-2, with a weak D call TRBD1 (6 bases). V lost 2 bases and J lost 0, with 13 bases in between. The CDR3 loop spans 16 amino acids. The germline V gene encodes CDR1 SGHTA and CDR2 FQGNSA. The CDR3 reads CASSLSRDTTNYGYTF. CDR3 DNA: TGTGCCAGCAGCTTATCCCGGGACACCACTAACTATGGCTACACCTTC.

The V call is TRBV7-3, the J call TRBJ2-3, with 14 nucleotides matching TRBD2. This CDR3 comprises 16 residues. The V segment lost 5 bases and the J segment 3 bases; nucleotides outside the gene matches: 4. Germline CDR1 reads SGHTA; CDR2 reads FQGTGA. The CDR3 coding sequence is TGTGCCAGCAGCCAGGGGACTAGCGGGAGTACAGATACGCAGTATTTT. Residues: CASSQGTSGSTDTQYF.

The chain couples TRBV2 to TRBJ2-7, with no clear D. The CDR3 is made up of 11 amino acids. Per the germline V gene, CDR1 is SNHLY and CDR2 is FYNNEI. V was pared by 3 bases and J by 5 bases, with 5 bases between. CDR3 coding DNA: TGTGCCAGCAGTGAGTACAACGAGCAGTACTTC. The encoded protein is CASSEYNEQYF.

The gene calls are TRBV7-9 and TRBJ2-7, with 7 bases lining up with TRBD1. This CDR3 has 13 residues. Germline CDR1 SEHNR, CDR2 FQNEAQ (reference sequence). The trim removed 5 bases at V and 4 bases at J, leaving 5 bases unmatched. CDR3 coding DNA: TGTGCCAGCAGCAAAGACAGGGAATACGAGCAGTACTTC. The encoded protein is CASSKDREYEQYF.

CDR3 in amino acids: CASSAGAGELFF. The CDR3, as DNA: TGCGCCAGCAGCGCCGGGGCCGGGGAGCTGTTTTTT. The chain couples TRBV5-1 to TRBJ2-2; D possibly corresponds to TRBD2 (5 bases). Germline V gene lookup returns CDR1 SGHRS and CDR2 YFSETQ. This CDR3 contains 12 residues. The V end was cut by 4 bases, the J end by 6 bases, with 7 bases between. Variable domain in full (rest from reference TRBV5-1 and TRBJ2-2): KAGVTQTPRYLIKTRGQQVTLSCSPISGHRSVSWYQQTPGQGLQFLFEYFSETQRNKGNFPGRFSGRQFSNSRSEMNVSTLELGDSALYLCASSAGAGELFFGEGSRLTVL.

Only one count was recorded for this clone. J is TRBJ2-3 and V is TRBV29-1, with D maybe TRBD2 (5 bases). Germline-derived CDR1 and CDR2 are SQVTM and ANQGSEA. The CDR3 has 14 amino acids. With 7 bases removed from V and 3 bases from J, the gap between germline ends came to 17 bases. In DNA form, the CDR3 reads TGCAGCGCTGGGCTTGGTAGCGCTACAGATACGCAGTATTTT. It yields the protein CSAGLGSATDTQYF.

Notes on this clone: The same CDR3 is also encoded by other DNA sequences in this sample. As DNA, the CDR3 is TGTGCCAGCTCACCACCCGGACAGGGAAATGAAAAACTGTTTTTT. This translates into CASSPPGQGNEKLFF. The V call is TRBV18, the J call TRBJ1-4; 8 bases fit TRBD1. V shed 0 bases, J shed 5 bases, and the junction held 2 bases outside the gene matches. CDR3 length: 15 residues. Germline lookup yields CDR1 KGHSH and CDR2 LQKENI.

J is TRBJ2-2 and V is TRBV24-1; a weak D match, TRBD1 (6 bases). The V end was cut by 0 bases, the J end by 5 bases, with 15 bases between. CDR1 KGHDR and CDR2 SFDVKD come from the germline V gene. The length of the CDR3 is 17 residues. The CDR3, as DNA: TGTGCCACCAGTGATTTGCTTAACCCCAGGGGTACCGGGGAGCTGTTTTTT. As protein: CATSDLLNPRGTGELFF.

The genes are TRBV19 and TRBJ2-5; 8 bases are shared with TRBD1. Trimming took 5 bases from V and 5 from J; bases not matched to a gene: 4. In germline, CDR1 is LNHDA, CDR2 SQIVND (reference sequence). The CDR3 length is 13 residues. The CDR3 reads CASSDRGLETQYF. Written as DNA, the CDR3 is TGTGCCAGTAGTGACAGGGGATTGGAGACCCAGTACTTC.

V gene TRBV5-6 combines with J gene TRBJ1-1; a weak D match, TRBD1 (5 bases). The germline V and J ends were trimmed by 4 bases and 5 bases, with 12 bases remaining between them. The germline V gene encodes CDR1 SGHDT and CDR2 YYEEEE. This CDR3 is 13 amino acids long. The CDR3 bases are TGTGCCAGCAGCCCCCTCGGGGGAACTGAAGCTTTCTTT. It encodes CASSPLGGTEAFF. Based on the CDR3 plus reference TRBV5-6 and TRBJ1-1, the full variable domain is DAGVTQSPTHLIKTRGQQVTLRCSPKSGHDTVSWYQQALGQGPQFIFQYYEEEERQRGNFPDRFSGHQFPNYSSELNVNALLLGDSALYLCASSPLGGTEAFFGQGTRLTVV.

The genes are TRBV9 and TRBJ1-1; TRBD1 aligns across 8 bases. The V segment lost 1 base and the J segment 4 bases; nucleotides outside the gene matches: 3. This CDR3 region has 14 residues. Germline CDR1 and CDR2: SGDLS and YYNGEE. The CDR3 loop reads CASSVQGAVTEAFF. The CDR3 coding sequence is TGTGCCAGCAGCGTACAGGGGGCGGTCACTGAAGCTTTCTTT.

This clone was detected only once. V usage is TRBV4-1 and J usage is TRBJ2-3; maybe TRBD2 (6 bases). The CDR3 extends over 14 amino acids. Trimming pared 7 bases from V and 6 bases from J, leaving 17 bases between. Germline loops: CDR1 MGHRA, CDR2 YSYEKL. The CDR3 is CASKSGGERDTQYF. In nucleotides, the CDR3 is TGCGCCAGCAAGTCGGGCGGGGAGCGGGATACGCAGTATTTT.

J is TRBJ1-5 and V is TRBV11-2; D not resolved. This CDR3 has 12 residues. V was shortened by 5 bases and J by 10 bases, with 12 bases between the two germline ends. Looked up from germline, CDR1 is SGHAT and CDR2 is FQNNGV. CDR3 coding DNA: TGTGCCAGCAGCCCCGCCCGGGGTCCCCAGCATTTT. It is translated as CASSPARGPQHF.

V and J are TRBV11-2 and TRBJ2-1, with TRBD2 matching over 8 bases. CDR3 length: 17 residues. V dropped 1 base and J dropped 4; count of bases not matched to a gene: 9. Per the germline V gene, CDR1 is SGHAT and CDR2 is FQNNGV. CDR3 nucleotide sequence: TGTGCCAGCAGCTTAGTCTCCGCTAGCGGGCTTTACAATGAGCAGTTCTTC. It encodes CASSLVSASGLYNEQFF. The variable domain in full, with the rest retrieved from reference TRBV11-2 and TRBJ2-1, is EAGVAQSPRYKIIEKRQSVAFWCNPISGHATLYWYQQILGQGPKLLIQFQNNGVVDDSQLPKDRFSAERLKGVDSTLKIQPAKLEDSAVYLCASSLVSASGLYNEQFFGPGTRLTVL.

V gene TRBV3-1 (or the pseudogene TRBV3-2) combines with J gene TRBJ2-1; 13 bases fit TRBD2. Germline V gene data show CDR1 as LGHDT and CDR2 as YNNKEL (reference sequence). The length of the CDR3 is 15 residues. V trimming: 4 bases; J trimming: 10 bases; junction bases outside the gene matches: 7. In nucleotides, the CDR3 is TGTGCCAGCAGCCTGACTAGCGGGAGGTCATTCGAGCAGTTCTTC. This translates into CASSLTSGRSFEQFF.

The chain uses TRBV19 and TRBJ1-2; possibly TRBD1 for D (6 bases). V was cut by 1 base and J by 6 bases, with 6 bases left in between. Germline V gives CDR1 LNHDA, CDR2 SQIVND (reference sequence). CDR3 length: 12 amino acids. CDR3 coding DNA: TGTGCCAGTAGTATAGCAGGGGATGGCTACACCTTC. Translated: CASSIAGDGYTF.

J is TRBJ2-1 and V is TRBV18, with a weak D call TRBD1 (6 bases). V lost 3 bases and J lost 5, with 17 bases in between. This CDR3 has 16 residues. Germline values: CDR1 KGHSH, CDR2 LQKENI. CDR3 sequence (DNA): TGTGCCAGCTCACCCAATCCGGGACAAGGAAACAATGAGCAGTTCTTC. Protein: CASSPNPGQGNNEQFF.

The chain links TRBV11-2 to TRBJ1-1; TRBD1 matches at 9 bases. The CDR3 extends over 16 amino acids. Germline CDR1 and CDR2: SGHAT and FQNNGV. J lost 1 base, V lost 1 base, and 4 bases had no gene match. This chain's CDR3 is CASSLVPDRGNTEAFF. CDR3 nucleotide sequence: TGTGCCAGCAGCTTAGTCCCGGACAGGGGGAACACTGAAGCTTTCTTT.

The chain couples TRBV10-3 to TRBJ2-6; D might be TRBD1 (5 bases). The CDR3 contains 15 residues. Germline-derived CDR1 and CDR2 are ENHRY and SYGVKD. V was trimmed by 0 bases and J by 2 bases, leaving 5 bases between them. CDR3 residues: CAISESGAGANVLTF. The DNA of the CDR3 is TGTGCCATCAGTGAGTCAGGGGCTGGGGCCAACGTCCTGACTTTC.

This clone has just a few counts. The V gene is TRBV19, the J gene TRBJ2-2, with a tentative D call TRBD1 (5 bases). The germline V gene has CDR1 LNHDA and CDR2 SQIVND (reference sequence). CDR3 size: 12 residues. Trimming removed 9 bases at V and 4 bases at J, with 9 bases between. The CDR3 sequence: CASAGITGELFF. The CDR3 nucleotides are TGTGCCAGCGCAGGGATCACCGGGGAGCTGTTTTTT.

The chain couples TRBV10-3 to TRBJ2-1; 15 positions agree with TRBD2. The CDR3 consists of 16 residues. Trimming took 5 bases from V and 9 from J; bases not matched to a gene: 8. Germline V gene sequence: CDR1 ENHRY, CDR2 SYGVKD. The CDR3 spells CAISPWTSGRDGEQFF. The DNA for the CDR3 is TGTGCCATCAGTCCCTGGACTAGCGGGAGGGATGGTGAGCAGTTCTTC.

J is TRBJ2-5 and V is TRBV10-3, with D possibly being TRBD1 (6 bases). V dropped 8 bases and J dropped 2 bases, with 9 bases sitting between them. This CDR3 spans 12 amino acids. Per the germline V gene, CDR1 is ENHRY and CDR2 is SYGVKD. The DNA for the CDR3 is TGTGCCATCGCAGGGACACAAGAGACCCAGTACTTC. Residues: CAIAGTQETQYF.